The clone carrying this T cell receptor (beta chain) was observed a handful of times. As yet, its antigen is unknown. Arm-PCR of CDR3 regions and iRepertoire HTBI primers were used to build TCR beta libraries. Via MiXCR, TCRdb re-called the multiplex PCR reads, giving one row per CDR3 protein. The table has roughly 450,000 distinct CDR3 sequences, 23% seen once. The data were taken from a study of regulatory T cells in long-lasting Graves disease. Study-level background: Persistence in Graves' disease denoted antithyroid drug use beyond 5 years alongside positive TSH receptor antibodies.

Study conclusions and caveats: Because few samples were included, accuracy may have been lower. Segments TRBV28, TRBJ1-2 and TRBJ2-5 showed preferential usage in persistent disease.

Specified time point: persistent/refractory GD, antithyroid drugs over 5 years with positive TRAb. RNA from PBMCs was the source of the TCR library. By American Thyroid Association guidelines, Graves' disease was diagnosed in the cohort. Trimming shortened V by 10 bases and J by 1 base, and 7 bases separated the two germline ends. Germline V gene sequence: CDR1 MNHNS, CDR2 SASEGT. The CDR3 extends over 12 amino acids. The sequence was collected from a female donor with Graves disease. The chain combines TRBV6-1 with TRBJ2-2; perhaps TRBD1 as D (6 bases). The material was peripheral blood mononuclear cells (PBMCs), obtained when the disease was refractory, from a patient treated with antithyroid drugs. CDR3 nucleotides: TGTGCCACGACAGGGAACACCGGGGAGCTGTTTTTT. Its protein product is CATTGNTGELFF.